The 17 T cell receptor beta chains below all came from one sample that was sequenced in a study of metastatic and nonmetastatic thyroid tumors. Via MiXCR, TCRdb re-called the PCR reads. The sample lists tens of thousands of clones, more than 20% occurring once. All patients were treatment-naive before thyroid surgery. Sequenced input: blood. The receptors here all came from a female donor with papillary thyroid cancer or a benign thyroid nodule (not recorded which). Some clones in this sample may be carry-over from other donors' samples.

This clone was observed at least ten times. The CDR3 reads CASSALRETQYF. CDR3 bases: TGTGCCAGCAGTGCCCTGAGGGAGACCCAGTACTTC. The chain employs TRBV6-1 and TRBJ2-5; no clear D gene. Trimming cost V 4 bases and J 5 bases, with 8 bases left between them. CDR1 MNHNS and CDR2 SASEGT come from the germline V gene. CDR3 size: 12 residues.

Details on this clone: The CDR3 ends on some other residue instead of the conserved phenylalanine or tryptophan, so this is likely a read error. DNA of the CDR3: TGCGGTGCTAGAGATTATATGTCGGTTGAGACCCAGTACTTA. It yields the protein CGARDYMSVETQYL. The V gene is TRBV20-1, the J gene TRBJ2-5, with D unclear. Germline V CDR1 and CDR2: DFQATT, SNEGSKA (reference sequence). This CDR3 is 14 amino acids long.

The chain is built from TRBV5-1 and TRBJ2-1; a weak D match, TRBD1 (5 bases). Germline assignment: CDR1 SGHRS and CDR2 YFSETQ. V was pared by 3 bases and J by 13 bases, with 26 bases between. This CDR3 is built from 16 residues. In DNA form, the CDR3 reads TGCGCCAGCAGCTCCGATCTACTCCCTCAGGGCGGAGATCAGTTCTTC. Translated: CASSSDLLPQGGDQFF. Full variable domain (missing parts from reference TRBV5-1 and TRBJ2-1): KAGVTQTPRYLIKTRGQQVTLSCSPISGHRSVSWYQQTPGQGLQFLFEYFSETQRNKGNFPGRFSGRQFSNSRSEMNVSTLELGDSALYLCASSSDLLPQGGDQFFGPGTRLTVL.

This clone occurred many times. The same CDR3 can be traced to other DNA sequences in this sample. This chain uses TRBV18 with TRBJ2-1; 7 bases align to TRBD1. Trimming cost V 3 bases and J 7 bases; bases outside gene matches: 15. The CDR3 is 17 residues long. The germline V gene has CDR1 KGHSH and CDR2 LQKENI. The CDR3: CASSPSTGANFHNEQFF. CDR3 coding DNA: TGTGCCAGCTCACCCTCAACAGGGGCCAATTTCCATAATGAGCAGTTCTTC.

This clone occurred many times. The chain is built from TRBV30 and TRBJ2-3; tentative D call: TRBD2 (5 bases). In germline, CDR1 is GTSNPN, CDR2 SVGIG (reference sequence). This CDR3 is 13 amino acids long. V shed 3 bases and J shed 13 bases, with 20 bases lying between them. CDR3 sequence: CAWSRGSQAREYF. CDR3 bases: TGTGCCTGGAGCCGAGGGAGTCAGGCTAGGGAGTATTTT.

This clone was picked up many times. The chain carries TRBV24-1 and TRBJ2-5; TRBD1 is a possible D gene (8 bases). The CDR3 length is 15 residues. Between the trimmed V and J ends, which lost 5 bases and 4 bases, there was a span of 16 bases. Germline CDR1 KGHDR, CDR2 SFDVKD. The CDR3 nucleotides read TGTGCCACCAGTGGATCACAGGGGGAGGGAGAGACCCAGTACTTC. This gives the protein CATSGSQGEGETQYF.

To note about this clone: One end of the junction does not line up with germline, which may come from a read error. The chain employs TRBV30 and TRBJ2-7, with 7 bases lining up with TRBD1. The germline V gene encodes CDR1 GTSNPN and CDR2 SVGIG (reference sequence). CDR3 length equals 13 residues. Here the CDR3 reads CAWNVQGMNEHYF. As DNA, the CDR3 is TGTGCCTGGAATGTACAGGGGATGAACGAGCATTATTTC. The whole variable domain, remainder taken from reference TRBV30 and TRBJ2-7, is SQTIHQWPATLVQPVGSPLSLECTVEGTSNPNLYWYRQAAGRGLQLLFYSVGIGQISSEVPQNLSASRPQDRQFILSSKKLLLSDSGFYLCAWNVQGMNEHYFGPGTRLTVT.

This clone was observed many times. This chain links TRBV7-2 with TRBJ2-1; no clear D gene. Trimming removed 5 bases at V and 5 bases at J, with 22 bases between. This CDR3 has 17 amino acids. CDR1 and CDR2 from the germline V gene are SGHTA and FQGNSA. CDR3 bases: TGTGCCAGCAGCCCCCCTGGCTGGCCACAAAGTAACAATGAGCAGTTCTTC. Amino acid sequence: CASSPPGWPQSNNEQFF.

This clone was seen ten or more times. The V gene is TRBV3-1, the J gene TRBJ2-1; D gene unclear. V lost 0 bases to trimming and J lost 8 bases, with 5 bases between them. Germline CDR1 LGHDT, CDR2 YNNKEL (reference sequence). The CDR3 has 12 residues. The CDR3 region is CASSQDRDEQFF. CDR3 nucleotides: TGTGCCAGCAGCCAAGATCGGGATGAGCAGTTCTTC.

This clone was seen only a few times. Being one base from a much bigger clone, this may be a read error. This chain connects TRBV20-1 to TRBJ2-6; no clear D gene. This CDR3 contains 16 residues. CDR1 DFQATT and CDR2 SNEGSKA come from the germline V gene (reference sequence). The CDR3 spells CSASPLQSPGSNVLTF. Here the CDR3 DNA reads TGCAGTGCTAGTCCACTACAGAGTCCTGGGTCCAACGTCCTGACTTTC.

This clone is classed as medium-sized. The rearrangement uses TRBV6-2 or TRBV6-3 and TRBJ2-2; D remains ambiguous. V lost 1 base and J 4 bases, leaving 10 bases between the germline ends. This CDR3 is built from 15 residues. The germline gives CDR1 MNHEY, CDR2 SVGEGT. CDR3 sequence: CASSYLLGVTGELFF. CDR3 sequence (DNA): TGTGCCAGCAGTTACTTGCTAGGAGTCACCGGGGAGCTGTTTTTT.

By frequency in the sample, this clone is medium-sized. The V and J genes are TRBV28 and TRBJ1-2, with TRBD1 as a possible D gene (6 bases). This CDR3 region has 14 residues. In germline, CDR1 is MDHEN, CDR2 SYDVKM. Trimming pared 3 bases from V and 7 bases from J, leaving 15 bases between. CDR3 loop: CASSFALSTGGYTF. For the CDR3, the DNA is TGTGCCAGCAGTTTTGCCCTCTCGACAGGTGGCTACACCTTC.

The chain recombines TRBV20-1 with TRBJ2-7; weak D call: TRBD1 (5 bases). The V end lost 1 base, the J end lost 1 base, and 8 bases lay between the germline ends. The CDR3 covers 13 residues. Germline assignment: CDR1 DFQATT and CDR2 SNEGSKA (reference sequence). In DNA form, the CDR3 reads TGCAGTGCTAGAGGACAGTTTTCCTACGAGCAGTACTTC. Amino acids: CSARGQFSYEQYF.

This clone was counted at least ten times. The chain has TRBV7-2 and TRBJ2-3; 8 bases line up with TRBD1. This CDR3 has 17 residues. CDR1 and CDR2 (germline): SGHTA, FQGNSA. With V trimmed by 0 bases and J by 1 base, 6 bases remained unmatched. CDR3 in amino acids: CASSLAPRGLGTDTQYF. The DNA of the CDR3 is TGTGCCAGCAGCTTAGCCCCCAGGGGGCTGGGCACAGATACGCAGTATTTT.

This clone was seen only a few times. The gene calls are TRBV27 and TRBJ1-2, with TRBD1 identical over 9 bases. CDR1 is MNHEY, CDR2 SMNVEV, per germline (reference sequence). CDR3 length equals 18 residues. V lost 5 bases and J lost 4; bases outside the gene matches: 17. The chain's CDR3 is CASSPYYLIRDRAYGYTF. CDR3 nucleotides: TGTGCCAGCAGTCCTTATTACTTAATCCGGGACAGGGCCTATGGCTACACCTTC.

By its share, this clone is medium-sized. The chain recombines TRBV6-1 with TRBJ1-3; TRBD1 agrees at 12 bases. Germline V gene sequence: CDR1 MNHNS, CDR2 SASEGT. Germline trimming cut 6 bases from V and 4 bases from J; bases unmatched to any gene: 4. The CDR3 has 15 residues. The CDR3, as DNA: TGTGCCAGCAGGGGACAGGGGGCGGGAGGAAACACCATATATTTT. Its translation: CASRGQGAGGNTIYF.

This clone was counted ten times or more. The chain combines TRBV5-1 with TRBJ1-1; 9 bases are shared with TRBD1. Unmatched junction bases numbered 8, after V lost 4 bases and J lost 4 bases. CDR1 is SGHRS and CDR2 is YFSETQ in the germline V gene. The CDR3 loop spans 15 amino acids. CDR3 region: CASSHRTGVFTEAFF. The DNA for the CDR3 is TGCGCCAGCAGCCATAGGACAGGGGTCTTCACTGAAGCTTTCTTT.